The 26 T cell receptor beta chains reported below all come from one sample, sequenced in a study of cytomegalovirus exposure and HLA in healthy donors. 60 Vbeta and 13 Jbeta primers were used in PCR. Sequencing used immunoSEQ multiplex PCR; TCRdb keeps in-frame clones, though not all of them. The sample data list about 210,000 clones. Sequenced: PBMCs. The receptors stem from a woman in her 30s in good health and CMV-seropositive.

The chain combines TRBV7-2 with TRBJ2-7; D remains unclear. This CDR3 is 13 amino acids long. From germline, CDR1 is SGHTA and CDR2 FQGNSA. The ends were cut back, 5 bases at V and 4 bases at J, with 12 bases in the middle. Here the CDR3 reads CASSPRTKYEQYF. Here the CDR3 DNA reads TGTGCCAGCAGCCCACGAACTAAGTACGAGCAGTACTTC.

V gene TRBV7-9 combines with J gene TRBJ1-1; maybe TRBD1 (5 bases). With 0 bases removed from V and 3 bases from J, the gap between germline ends came to 14 bases. This CDR3 is built from 16 residues. CDR1 and CDR2 (germline): SEHNR, FQNEAQ (reference sequence). The CDR3 DNA is TGTGCCAGCAGCTTAGCGCGGGGGTTAGAGTACACTGAAGCTTTCTTT. This translates into CASSLARGLEYTEAFF.

V and J are TRBV5-1 and TRBJ2-5; 10 bases map to TRBD1. V dropped 5 bases and J dropped 3; count of bases not matched to a gene: 4. Per the germline V gene, CDR1 is SGHRS and CDR2 is YFSETQ. The CDR3 consists of 14 residues. The CDR3 region has the DNA TGCGCCAGCAGGATGGGACAGGGGAAAGAGACCCAGTACTTC. Translation gives CASRMGQGKETQYF.

The rearrangement uses TRBV27 and TRBJ2-1; 10 bases are shared with TRBD2. Germline V gene sequence: CDR1 MNHEY, CDR2 SMNVEV (reference sequence). This CDR3 has 15 amino acids. The V segment lost 5 bases and the J segment 8 bases; nucleotides outside the gene matches: 9. Here the CDR3 reads CASSDIQREGHEQFF. The CDR3 DNA reads TGTGCCAGCAGTGATATCCAGCGGGAGGGACATGAGCAGTTCTTC.

The CDR3 region has the DNA TGTGCCAGCAGTGAAGGAGGATACACAGATACGCAGTATTTT. Translated, it gives CASSEGGYTDTQYF. The chain combines TRBV6-1 with TRBJ2-3; D is undetermined. The CDR3 runs 14 residues. Germline V gives CDR1 MNHNS, CDR2 SASEGT. V was pared by 1 base and J by 2 bases, with 7 bases between.

This chain connects TRBV18 to TRBJ1-2, with TRBD1 identical over 8 bases. Germline V gene data show CDR1 as KGHSH and CDR2 as LQKENI. This CDR3 has 15 amino acids. Trimming took 5 bases from V and 2 from J; bases not matched to a gene: 7. The CDR3 here is CASSATGEENYGYTF. The CDR3 coding sequence is TGTGCCAGCTCAGCGACAGGGGAGGAAAACTATGGCTACACCTTC.

The rearrangement joins TRBV10-3 to TRBJ1-1, with D perhaps matching TRBD1 (6 bases). Germline assignment: CDR1 ENHRY and CDR2 SYGVKD. Trimming removed 8 bases at V and 0 bases at J, with 13 bases between. The CDR3 contains 14 residues. CDR3 residues: CAIGEGVMNTEAFF. DNA of the CDR3: TGTGCCATCGGAGAGGGGGTCATGAACACTGAAGCTTTCTTT.

The chain employs TRBV29-1 and TRBJ1-2, with D uncertain. From germline, CDR1 is SQVTM and CDR2 ANQGSEA. Trimming pared 1 base from V and 8 bases from J, leaving 8 bases between. This CDR3 is 11 amino acids long. DNA for the CDR3: TGCAGCGTTGAAGTTTTGGAGGGCTACACCTTC. Amino acid sequence: CSVEVLEGYTF.

The chain employs TRBV2 and TRBJ1-5; 9 nucleotides match TRBD1. CDR1 and CDR2 (germline): SNHLY, FYNNEI. V gave up 9 bases and J gave up 6 bases; unmatched junction bases: 6. This CDR3 has 13 amino acids. The chain's CDR3 is CASTGTGLQPQHF. CDR3 DNA: TGTGCCAGTACCGGGACAGGGCTTCAGCCCCAGCATTTT.

The V call is TRBV6-5, the J call TRBJ1-3, with D unclear. The CDR3 has 15 amino acids. Germline assignment: CDR1 MNHEY and CDR2 SVGAGI. Trimming shortened V by 0 bases and J by 3 bases, and 9 bases separated the two germline ends. The DNA for the CDR3 is TGTGCCAGCAGTTACTCGATACACAATGGAAACACCATATATTTT. It yields the protein CASSYSIHNGNTIYF.

This sequence joins TRBV29-1 and TRBJ2-5, with D perhaps matching TRBD1 (5 bases). The CDR3 has 12 amino acids. From germline, CDR1 is SQVTM and CDR2 ANQGSEA. With 5 bases removed from V and 1 base from J, the gap between germline ends came to 8 bases. The CDR3 region has the DNA TGCAGCGTTTGGGGCCTCCAAGAGACCCAGTACTTC. It is translated as CSVWGLQETQYF.

This rearrangement joins TRBV6-5 to TRBJ1-5; weak D call: TRBD1 (5 bases). Germline V gene lookup returns CDR1 MNHEY and CDR2 SVGAGI. Trimming removed 5 bases from V and 1 base from J, with 12 bases in between. CDR3 length equals 15 residues. DNA for the CDR3: TGTGCCAGCAGTAGCCAGGGAGGGAGCAATCAGCCCCAGCATTTT. As protein: CASSSQGGSNQPQHF.

The rearrangement joins TRBV7-2 to TRBJ2-3; D is perhaps TRBD2 (5 bases). The V gene's germline CDR1 is SGHTA and CDR2 FQGNSA. The CDR3 is 15 amino acids. With 3 bases removed from V and 7 bases from J, the gap between germline ends came to 17 bases. In DNA form, the CDR3 reads TGTGCCAGCAGCTTGGGGATTACTAGTCTGTATACGCAGTATTTT. Its protein is CASSLGITSLYTQYF.

The rearrangement links TRBV5-6 to TRBJ2-5; D call uncertain. The tail of the sequence fits TRBJ2-7 better, so the J call may be wrong. The germline V gene encodes CDR1 SGHDT and CDR2 YYEEEE. The CDR3 is made up of 12 amino acids. This CDR3 is CASSGWRHEQYF. CDR3 coding DNA: TGTGCCAGCAGTGGATGGCGGCACGAGCAGTACTTC.

This chain uses TRBV7-2 with TRBJ2-1, with 9 bases fitting TRBD1. V shed 5 bases and J 3 bases; nucleotides not matched to a gene: 11. CDR1 and CDR2 from the germline V gene are SGHTA and FQGNSA. The CDR3 spans 17 residues. The CDR3 sequence is CASSRTGTGLLYNEQFF. DNA for the CDR3: TGTGCCAGCAGCCGCACCGGGACAGGGCTTCTCTACAATGAGCAGTTCTTC.

The rearrangement uses TRBV5-1 and TRBJ1-2; 9 bases line up with TRBD1. With 4 bases clipped from V and 8 bases from J, the junction kept 3 bases outside the gene matches. This CDR3 contains 12 residues. Germline V gene sequence: CDR1 SGHRS, CDR2 YFSETQ. CDR3 sequence: CASSGTGHGYTF. DNA for the CDR3: TGCGCCAGCAGCGGGACAGGGCACGGCTACACCTTC.

A remark on this clone: The junction and the germline gene differ at one end; a read error may be behind it. The chain is built from TRBV7-9 and TRBJ1-4, with D unresolved. The V gene's germline CDR1 is SEHNR and CDR2 FQNEAQ (reference sequence). CDR3 length equals 15 residues. The CDR3 protein is CASSLAGRQNEKLFF. DNA for the CDR3: TGTGCCAGCAGCCTAGCAGGAAGACAAAATGAAAAACTGTTTTTT.

The chain employs TRBV7-8 and TRBJ2-1, with D perhaps TRBD2 (6 bases). Trimming shortened V by 5 bases and J by 5 bases, and 22 bases separated the two germline ends. This CDR3 is 17 amino acids long. CDR1 SGHVS and CDR2 FQNEAQ come from the germline V gene. CDR3 DNA sequence: TGTGCCAGCAGCCGGCCACGGGGGACCCGAAGCGACAATGAGCAGTTCTTC. Translating it yields CASSRPRGTRSDNEQFF.

This chain joins TRBV5-6 and TRBJ2-7, with D uncertain. The CDR3 has 14 residues. V was shortened by 0 bases and J by 0 bases, with 7 bases between the two germline ends. Looked up from germline, CDR1 is SGHDT and CDR2 is YYEEEE. CDR3 amino acids: CASSLGRPSYEQYF. CDR3 coding DNA: TGTGCCAGCAGCTTGGGCAGGCCCTCCTACGAGCAGTACTTC.

The chain combines TRBV15 with TRBJ2-1; no clear D gene. In germline, CDR1 is LNHNV, CDR2 YYDKDF (reference sequence). V lost 1 base and J 4 bases, leaving 5 bases between the germline ends. CDR3 size: 13 residues. Here the CDR3 reads CATSRVSYNEQFF. Written as DNA, the CDR3 is TGTGCCACCAGCAGAGTCAGTTACAATGAGCAGTTCTTC.

The V and J genes are TRBV4-3 and TRBJ1-1; D not resolved. This CDR3 has 18 amino acids. Germline loops: CDR1 LGHNA, CDR2 YSLEER. Between the trimmed V and J ends, which lost 0 bases and 1 base, there was a span of 18 bases. As DNA, the CDR3 is TGCGCCAGCAGCCAAGAGCGGATTCCGACGGTAGGGAACACTGAAGCTTTCTTT. It codes for CASSQERIPTVGNTEAFF.

This chain connects TRBV4-1 to TRBJ1-5; 9 nucleotides line up with TRBD1. The CDR3 spans 16 residues. CDR1 and CDR2 from the germline V gene are MGHRA and YSYEKL. Germline trimming cut 1 base from V and 2 bases from J; bases unmatched to any gene: 3. In DNA form, the CDR3 reads TGCGCCAGCAGCCAAGGGACAGGGGTCGGCAATCAGCCCCAGCATTTT. Residues: CASSQGTGVGNQPQHF.

This rearrangement joins TRBV27 to TRBJ2-7, with TRBD1 matching 8 bases. The germline gives CDR1 MNHEY, CDR2 SMNVEV (reference sequence). CDR3 length: 17 amino acids. V shed 2 bases and J 2 bases; nucleotides not matched to a gene: 11. In DNA form, the CDR3 reads TGTGCCAGCAGTTTACGTCCTCCCGGGACAGGAACCTACGAGCAGTACTTC. It specifies CASSLRPPGTGTYEQYF.

The chain recombines TRBV13 with TRBJ2-2; 16 bases line up with TRBD2. The germline V gene encodes CDR1 PRHDT and CDR2 FYEKMQ (reference sequence). The CDR3 is 17 residues long. V gave up 5 bases and J gave up 3 bases; unmatched junction bases: 3. This CDR3 reads CASSKGTSGGDTGELFF. CDR3 DNA sequence: TGTGCCAGCAGCAAAGGGACTAGCGGGGGGGACACCGGGGAGCTGTTTTTT.

The V and J genes are TRBV30 and TRBJ1-1; 9 bases agree with TRBD1. The CDR3 length is 13 residues. Germline trimming cut 0 bases from V and 4 bases from J; bases unmatched to any gene: 0. CDR1 and CDR2 (germline): GTSNPN, SVGIG (reference sequence). The CDR3 here is CAWSVTGGTEAFF. CDR3 sequence (DNA): TGTGCCTGGAGTGTGACAGGGGGCACTGAAGCTTTCTTT.

The chain carries TRBV7-9 and TRBJ1-1, with TRBD1 matching over 7 bases. The CDR3 consists of 14 residues. Germline V CDR1 and CDR2: SEHNR, FQNEAQ (reference sequence). Germline trimming cut 5 bases from V and 8 bases from J; bases unmatched to any gene: 11. CDR3 sequence reads: CASSHQGVGKEAFF. CDR3 bases: TGTGCCAGCAGCCACCAGGGGGTGGGAAAGGAAGCTTTCTTT.